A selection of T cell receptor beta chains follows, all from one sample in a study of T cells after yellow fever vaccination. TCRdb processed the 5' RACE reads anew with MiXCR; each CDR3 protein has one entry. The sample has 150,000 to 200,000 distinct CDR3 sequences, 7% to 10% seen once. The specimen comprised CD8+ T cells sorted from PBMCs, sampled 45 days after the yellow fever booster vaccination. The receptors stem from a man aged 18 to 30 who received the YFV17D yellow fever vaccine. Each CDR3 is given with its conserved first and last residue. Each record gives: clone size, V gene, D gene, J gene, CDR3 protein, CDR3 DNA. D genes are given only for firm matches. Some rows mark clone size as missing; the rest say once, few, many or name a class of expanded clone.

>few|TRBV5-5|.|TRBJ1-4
CASSLVGTEYEKLFF
TGTGCCAGCAGCTTGGTAGGGACGGAATATGAAAAACTGTTTTTT
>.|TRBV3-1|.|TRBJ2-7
CASSQVGNAYEQYF
TGTGCCAGCAGCCAAGTTGGGAATGCCTACGAGCAGTACTTC
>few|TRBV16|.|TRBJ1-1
CASSPSPGLGLTEAFF
TGTGCCAGCAGCCCATCTCCGGGCCTCGGGCTCACTGAAGCTTTCTTT
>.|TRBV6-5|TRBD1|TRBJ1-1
CASSPDRGYTEAFF
TGTGCCAGCAGCCCGGACAGGGGATACACTGAAGCTTTCTTT
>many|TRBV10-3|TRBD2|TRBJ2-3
CAISDKGLADVTDTQYF
TGTGCCATCAGTGATAAGGGACTAGCGGACGTAACAGATACGCAGTATTTT
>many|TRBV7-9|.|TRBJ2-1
CASSQERGGEQFF
TGTGCCAGCAGCCAAGAGAGGGGCGGTGAGCAGTTCTTC
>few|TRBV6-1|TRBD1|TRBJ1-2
CASSGPGQNFYGYTF
TGTGCCAGCAGTGGGCCGGGACAGAACTTCTATGGCTACACCTTC
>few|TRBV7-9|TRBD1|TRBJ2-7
CASSFPDRGTYEQYF
TGTGCCAGCAGCTTTCCCGACAGGGGGACCTACGAGCAGTACTTC
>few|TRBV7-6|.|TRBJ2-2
CASSLEGVGANTGELFF
TGTGCCAGCAGCTTAGAAGGCGTGGGTGCGAACACCGGGGAGCTGTTTTTT
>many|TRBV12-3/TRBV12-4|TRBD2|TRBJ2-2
CASSSLAGGLNTGELFF
TGTGCCAGCAGTTCCCTAGCGGGGGGCCTTAACACCGGGGAGCTGTTTTTT
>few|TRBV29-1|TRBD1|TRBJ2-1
CSVEWTGRYNEQFF
TGCAGCGTTGAATGGACAGGGAGGTACAATGAGCAGTTCTTC
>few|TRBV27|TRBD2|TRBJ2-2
CASGLLSGLRTSRAGELFF
TGTGCCAGCGGCCTCTTGAGTGGACTTAGGACTAGTCGGGCCGGGGAGCTGTTTTTT
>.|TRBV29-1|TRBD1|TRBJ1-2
CSVDQQGNYGYTF
TGCAGCGTTGACCAACAGGGGAACTATGGCTACACCTTC
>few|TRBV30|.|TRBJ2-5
CAWATLQETQYF
TGTGCCTGGGCGACACTCCAAGAGACCCAGTACTTC
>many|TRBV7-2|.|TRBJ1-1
CASSFGSTEAFF
TGTGCCAGCAGCTTTGGGTCCACTGAAGCTTTCTTT
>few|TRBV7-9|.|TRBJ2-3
CASSSPWDTQYF
TGTGCCAGCAGCTCTCCGTGGGATACGCAGTATTTT